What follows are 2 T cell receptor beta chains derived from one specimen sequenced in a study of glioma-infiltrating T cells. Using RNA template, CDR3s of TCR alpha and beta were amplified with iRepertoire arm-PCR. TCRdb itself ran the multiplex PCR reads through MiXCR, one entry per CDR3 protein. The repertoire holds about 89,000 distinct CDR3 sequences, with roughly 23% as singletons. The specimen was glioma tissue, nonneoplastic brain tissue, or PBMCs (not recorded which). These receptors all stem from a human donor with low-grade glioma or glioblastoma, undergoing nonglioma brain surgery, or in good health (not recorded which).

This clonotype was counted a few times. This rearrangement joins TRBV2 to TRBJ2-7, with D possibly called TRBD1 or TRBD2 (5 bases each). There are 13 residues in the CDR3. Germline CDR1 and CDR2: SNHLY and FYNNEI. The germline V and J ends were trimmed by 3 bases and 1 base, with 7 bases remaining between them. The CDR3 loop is CASSEGESYEQYF. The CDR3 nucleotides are TGTGCCAGCAGTGAGGGGGAGTCCTACGAGCAGTACTTC.

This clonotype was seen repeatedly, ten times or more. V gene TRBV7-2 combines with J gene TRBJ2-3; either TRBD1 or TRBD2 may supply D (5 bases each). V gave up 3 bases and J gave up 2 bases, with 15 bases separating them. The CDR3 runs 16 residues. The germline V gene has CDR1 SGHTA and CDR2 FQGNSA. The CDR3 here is CASSFSPGTSTDTQYF. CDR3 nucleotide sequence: TGTGCCAGCAGCTTCAGCCCCGGGACGTCCACAGATACGCAGTATTTT.